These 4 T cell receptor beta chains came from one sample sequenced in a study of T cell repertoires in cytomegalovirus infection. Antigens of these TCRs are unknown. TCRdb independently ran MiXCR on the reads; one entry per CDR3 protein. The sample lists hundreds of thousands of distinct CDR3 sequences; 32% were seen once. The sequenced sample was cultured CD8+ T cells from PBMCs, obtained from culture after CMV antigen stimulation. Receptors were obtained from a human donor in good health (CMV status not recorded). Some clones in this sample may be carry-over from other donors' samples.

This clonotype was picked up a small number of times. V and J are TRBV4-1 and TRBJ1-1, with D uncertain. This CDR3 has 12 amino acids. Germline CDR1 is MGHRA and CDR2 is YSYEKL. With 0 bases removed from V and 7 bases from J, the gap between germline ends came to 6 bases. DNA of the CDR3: TGCGCCAGCAGCCAAGATTACATTGAAGCTTTCTTT. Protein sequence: CASSQDYIEAFF.

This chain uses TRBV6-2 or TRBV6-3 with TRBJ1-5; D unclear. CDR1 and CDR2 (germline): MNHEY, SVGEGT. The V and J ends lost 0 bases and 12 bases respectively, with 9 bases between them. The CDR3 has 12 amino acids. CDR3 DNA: TGTGCCAGCAGTTACTCCCCCATTTTCCAGCATTTT. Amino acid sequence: CASSYSPIFQHF.

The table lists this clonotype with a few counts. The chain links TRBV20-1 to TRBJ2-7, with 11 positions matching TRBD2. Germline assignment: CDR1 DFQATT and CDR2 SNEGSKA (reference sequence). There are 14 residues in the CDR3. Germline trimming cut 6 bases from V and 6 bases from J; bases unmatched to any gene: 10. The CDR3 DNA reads TGCAGTGCGATCGGGACTAGCGGTAATAGCGAGCAGTACTTC. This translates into CSAIGTSGNSEQYF.

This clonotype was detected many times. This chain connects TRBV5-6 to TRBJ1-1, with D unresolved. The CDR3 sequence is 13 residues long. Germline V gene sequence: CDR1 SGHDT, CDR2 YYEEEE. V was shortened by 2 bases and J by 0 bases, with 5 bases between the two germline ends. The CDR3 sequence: CASSFELNTEAFF. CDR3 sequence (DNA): TGTGCCAGCAGCTTCGAGTTGAACACTGAAGCTTTCTTT. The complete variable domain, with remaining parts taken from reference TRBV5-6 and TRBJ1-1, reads DAGVTQSPTHLIKTRGQQVTLRCSPKSGHDTVSWYQQALGQGPQFIFQYYEEEERQRGNFPDRFSGHQFPNYSSELNVNALLLGDSALYLCASSFELNTEAFFGQGTRLTVV.